This record concerns one TCR beta chain sequence. This specimen belongs to a study of blood T cell repertoires in COVID-19. Trimming pared 2 bases from V and 3 bases from J, leaving 11 bases between. In germline, CDR1 is MNHNY, CDR2 SVGAGI (reference sequence). This CDR3 has 15 amino acids. TCRdb's table, derived via immunoSEQ multiplex PCR, lists solely in-frame clones and lacks some. This sample yields tens of thousands of clones, of which about 87% are seen a single time; under 4% belongs to the top ten. This TCR was sampled from a man in his forties with COVID-19, enrolled during active disease. Specimen: peripheral blood. J is TRBJ1-3 and V is TRBV6-6, with D possibly matching TRBD1 (5 bases). Here the CDR3 DNA reads TGTGCCAGCAGTTACAACAGGATTAGTGGAAACACCATATATTTT. It encodes CASSYNRISGNTIYF.